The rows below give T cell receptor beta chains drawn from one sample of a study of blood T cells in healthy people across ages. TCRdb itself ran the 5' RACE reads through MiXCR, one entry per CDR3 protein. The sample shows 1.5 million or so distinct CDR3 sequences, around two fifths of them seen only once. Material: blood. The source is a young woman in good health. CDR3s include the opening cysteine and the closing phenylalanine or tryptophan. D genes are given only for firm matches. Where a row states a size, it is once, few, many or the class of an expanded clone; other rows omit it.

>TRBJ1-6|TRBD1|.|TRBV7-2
CASSWKGQNSPLHF
TGTGCCAGCAGCTGGAAGGGACAGAATTCACCCCTCCACTTT
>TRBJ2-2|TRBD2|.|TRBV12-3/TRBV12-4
CASSGGLGVNTGELFF
TGTGCCAGCAGCGGCGGACTAGGGGTGAACACCGGGGAGCTGTTTTTT
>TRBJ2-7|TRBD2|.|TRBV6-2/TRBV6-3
CASSPSGRIPYEQYF
TGTGCCAGCAGCCCTAGCGGGAGGATCCCCTACGAGCAGTACTTC
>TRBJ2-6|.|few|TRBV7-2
CASSFGTTGANVLTF
TGTGCCAGCAGCTTCGGGACAACTGGGGCCAACGTCCTGACTTTC
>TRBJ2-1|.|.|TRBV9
CASSAEGGNYNEQFF
TGTGCCAGCAGCGCCGAGGGGGGTAACTACAATGAGCAGTTCTTC
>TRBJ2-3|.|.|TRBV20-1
CSARLSGRGSTDTQYF
TGCAGTGCTCGCCTATCAGGCAGGGGTAGCACAGATACGCAGTATTTT
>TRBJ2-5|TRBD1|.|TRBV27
CASSRGTGGNEQYF
TGTGCCAGCAGCCGAGGGACAGGGGGGAATGAGCAGTACTTC
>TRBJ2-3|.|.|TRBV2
CASRREATTSTDTQYF
TGTGCCAGCAGGAGGGAAGCGACCACTAGCACAGATACGCAGTATTTT
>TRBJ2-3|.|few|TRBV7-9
CASSLTSAVPTDTQYF
TGTGCCAGCAGCTTAACCTCGGCGGTGCCCACAGATACGCAGTATTTT
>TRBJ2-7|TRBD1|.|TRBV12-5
CASGLGIGTGPYEQYF
TGTGCTAGTGGTTTGGGGATCGGGACAGGCCCCTACGAGCAGTACTTC
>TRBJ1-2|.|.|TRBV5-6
CASSWWGPSFDYGYTF
TGTGCCAGCAGCTGGTGGGGGCCCTCTTTCGACTATGGCTACACCTTC
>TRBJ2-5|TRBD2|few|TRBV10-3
CASALAGIGEQYF
TGTGCCAGCGCACTAGCGGGAATAGGTGAGCAGTACTTC
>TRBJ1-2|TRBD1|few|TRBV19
CASSMGSGRQGRGGYTF
TGTGCCAGTAGTATGGGGAGCGGACGACAGGGGCGAGGTGGCTACACCTTC
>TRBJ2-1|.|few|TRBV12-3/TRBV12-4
CASSPRRGDEQFF
TGTGCCAGCAGTCCCCGGCGTGGGGATGAGCAGTTCTTC
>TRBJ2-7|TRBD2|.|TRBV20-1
CSAKLADYNEQYF
TGCAGTGCCAAACTAGCGGATTACAATGAGCAGTACTTC
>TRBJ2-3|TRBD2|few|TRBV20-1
CSARRTSGATDTQYF
TGCAGTGCTAGGCGGACTAGCGGGGCCACAGATACGCAGTATTTT
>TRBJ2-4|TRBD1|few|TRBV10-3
CAISPGTGGKNIQYF
TGTGCCATCAGCCCCGGGACAGGGGGAAAAAACATTCAGTACTTC
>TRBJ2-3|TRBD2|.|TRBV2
CASRGGLLAGVHTQYF
TGTGCCAGCAGGGGGGGGCTTCTAGCGGGAGTACATACGCAGTATTTT
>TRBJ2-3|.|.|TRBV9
CASNAQRNTDTQYF
TGTGCCAGCAATGCCCAGAGAAACACAGATACGCAGTATTTT
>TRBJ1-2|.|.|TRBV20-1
CSARDRGLDGYTF
TGCAGTGCTAGAGATCGGGGCCTAGATGGCTACACCTTC
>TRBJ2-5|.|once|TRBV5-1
CASSLQGGFETQYF
TGCGCCAGCAGCTTACAGGGTGGATTTGAGACCCAGTACTTC
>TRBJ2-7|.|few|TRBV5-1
CASSLYQGYEQYF
TGCGCCAGCAGCTTATACCAGGGCTACGAGCAGTACTTC
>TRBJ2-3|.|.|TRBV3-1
CASSQVGASSTYTQYF
TGTGCCAGCAGCCAAGTAGGGGCTAGCAGCACATATACGCAGTATTTT
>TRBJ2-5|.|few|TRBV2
CASSEEGDTQYF
TGTGCCAGCAGTGAGGAGGGAGACACCCAGTACTTC
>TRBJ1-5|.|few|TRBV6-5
CASSYSLGSNQPQHF
TGTGCCAGCAGTTACTCGTTAGGTAGCAATCAGCCCCAGCATTTT
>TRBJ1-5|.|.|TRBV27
CASSSLGLQGTVKNQPQHF
TGTGCCAGCAGTTCTTTGGGCTTGCAGGGTACTGTAAAAAATCAGCCCCAGCATTTT
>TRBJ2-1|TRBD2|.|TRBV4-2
CASSLFSGGDNEQFF
TGTGCCAGCAGCCTGTTTAGCGGGGGGGACAATGAGCAGTTCTTC
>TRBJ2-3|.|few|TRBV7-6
CASSSPGAQYF
TGTGCCAGCAGCTCACCCGGGGCGCAGTATTTT
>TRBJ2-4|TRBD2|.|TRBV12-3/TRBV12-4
CASRLAGGLAKNIQYF
TGTGCCAGCAGATTAGCGGGAGGATTAGCCAAAAACATTCAGTACTTC
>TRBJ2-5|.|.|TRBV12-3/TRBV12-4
CASSPQDLSGTQYF
TGTGCCAGCAGTCCCCAGGACTTATCGGGGACCCAGTACTTC
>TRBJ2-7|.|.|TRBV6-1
CASNKAFPLSYEQYF
TGTGCCAGCAACAAGGCCTTCCCTCTGTCCTACGAGCAGTACTTC
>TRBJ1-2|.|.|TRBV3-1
CASSPKLAGQARYGYTF
TGTGCCAGCAGCCCTAAACTTGCCGGTCAGGCGAGGTATGGCTACACCTTC
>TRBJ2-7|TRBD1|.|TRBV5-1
CASSDNPGQVSYEQYF
TGCGCCAGCAGCGACAACCCGGGACAGGTTTCCTACGAGCAGTACTTC
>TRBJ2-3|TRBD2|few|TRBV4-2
CASRQGTSGTQYF
TGTGCCAGCAGACAAGGGACTAGCGGTACGCAGTATTTT
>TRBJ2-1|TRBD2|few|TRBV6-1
CASSEAGTSGGSSYNEQFF
TGTGCCAGCAGTGAAGCGGGGACTAGCGGGGGAAGCTCCTACAATGAGCAGTTCTTC
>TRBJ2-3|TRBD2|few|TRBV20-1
CSAGGTRYTDTQYF
TGCAGTGCTGGAGGGACTAGATACACAGATACGCAGTATTTT
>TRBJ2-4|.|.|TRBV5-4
CASSLERDVKNIQYF
TGTGCCAGCAGCTTGGAAAGGGATGTCAAAAACATTCAGTACTTC
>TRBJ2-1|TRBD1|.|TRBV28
CASSLGGQPIREQFF
TGTGCCAGCAGTTTAGGGGGACAGCCTATACGGGAGCAGTTCTTC
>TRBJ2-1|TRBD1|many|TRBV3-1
CASSQADRGHNEQFF
TGTGCCAGCAGCCAAGCGGACAGGGGGCACAATGAGCAGTTCTTC
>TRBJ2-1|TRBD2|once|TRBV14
CASSQPGTSGMSYNEQFF
TGTGCCAGCAGCCAACCGGGGACTAGCGGGATGTCCTACAATGAGCAGTTCTTC
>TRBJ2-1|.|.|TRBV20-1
CSARTPWGALNNEQFF
TGCAGTGCTAGGACCCCTTGGGGGGCCTTAAACAATGAGCAGTTCTTC
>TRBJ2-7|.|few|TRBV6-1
CASMGGSYEQYF
TGTGCCAGCATGGGCGGATCCTACGAGCAGTACTTC
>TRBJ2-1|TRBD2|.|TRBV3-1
CASSRAGGPNEQFF
TGTGCCAGCAGCCGTGCGGGGGGGCCCAATGAGCAGTTCTTC
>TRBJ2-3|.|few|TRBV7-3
CASSPYAGPTLTDTQYF
TGTGCCAGCAGCCCCTATGCAGGCCCTACCCTCACAGATACGCAGTATTTT
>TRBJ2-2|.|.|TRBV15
CATSRELHGELFF
TGTGCCACCAGCAGAGAACTGCACGGGGAGCTGTTTTTT